The T cell receptor beta chain under discussion was sequenced for a study of T cell responses to AZD1222 COVID-19 vaccine. TCRdb keeps only in-frame clones here, not all; method: immunoSEQ multiplex PCR. The profile covers about 35,000 clones, with about 86% appearing a single time and approximately 6.5% taken by the ten largest. CDR1 is GTSNPN, CDR2 SVGIG, per germline (reference sequence). J gave up 0 bases and V 1 base, and 6 bases lay outside the gene matches. The CDR3 has 16 amino acids. The clonotype originates from an adult in good health. The chain recombines TRBV30 with TRBJ2-1; 7 positions agree with TRBD1. The source was peripheral blood, collected on day 0 of AZD1222 vaccination. This CDR3 is CAWSEPGQSSYNEQFF. The CDR3 coding sequence is TGTGCCTGGAGTGAGCCGGGACAGAGCTCCTACAATGAGCAGTTCTTC.